The next 9 T cell receptor beta chains were all read from a single sample in a study of cytomegalovirus exposure and HLA in healthy donors. PCR primers comprised 60 Vbeta and 13 Jbeta primers. Here immunoSEQ multiplex PCR was the method, and the copy in TCRdb shows in-frame clones only, minus some. The table shows about 160,000 clones, with approximately 80% occurring only once. Source material: PBMCs. All receptors derive from a man younger than 45 in good health and CMV-seropositive.

This chain links TRBV30 with TRBJ1-6; 7 nucleotides match TRBD1. The CDR3 is 15 amino acids. Germline V gene data show CDR1 as GTSNPN and CDR2 as SVGIG (reference sequence). The J segment lost 6 bases and the V segment lost 0 bases, leaving 5 bases of the junction unmatched. The CDR3 nucleotides read TGTGCCTGGAGTGTTCGCAGGGGGTTTAATTCACCCCTCCACTTT. Amino acid sequence: CAWSVRRGFNSPLHF.

The chain couples TRBV5-6 to TRBJ2-7, with D tentatively TRBD1 (5 bases). Trimming cost V 4 bases and J 2 bases, with 13 bases left between them. CDR3 length: 14 amino acids. Germline assignment: CDR1 SGHDT and CDR2 YYEEEE. The CDR3 DNA reads TGTGCCAGCAGCGAGCAGGGTCGGACCTACGAGCAGTACTTC. Residues: CASSEQGRTYEQYF.

The rearrangement links TRBV7-6 to TRBJ2-3; D call uncertain. Germline-derived CDR1 and CDR2 are SGHVS and FNYEAQ. The germline V and J ends were trimmed by 5 bases and 2 bases, with 8 bases remaining between them. The CDR3 covers 13 residues. This chain's CDR3 is CASSPTNTDTQYF. CDR3 DNA: TGTGCCAGCAGCCCGACAAACACAGATACGCAGTATTTT.

V gene TRBV29-1 combines with J gene TRBJ2-2; 9 nucleotides agree with TRBD1. Germline assignment: CDR1 SQVTM and CDR2 ANQGSEA. This CDR3 region has 14 residues. The ends lost 4 bases at V and 5 bases at J; junction bases unmatched: 5. CDR3 region: CSVGRTGDTGELFF. In DNA, the CDR3 is TGCAGCGTTGGTCGGACAGGGGATACCGGGGAGCTGTTTTTT.

V gene TRBV20-1 combines with J gene TRBJ2-3, with D maybe TRBD2 (5 bases). CDR1 is DFQATT and CDR2 is SNEGSKA in the germline V gene (reference sequence). This CDR3 is built from 11 residues. V lost 4 bases, J lost 9 bases, and 11 bases lay in between. The CDR3 protein is CSAKREGTQYF. The CDR3 DNA sequence: TGCAGTGCTAAGCGTGAGGGAACGCAGTATTTT.

This sequence joins TRBV2 and TRBJ1-4; D remains ambiguous. V lost 8 bases, J lost 4 bases, and 8 bases lay in between. The V gene's germline CDR1 is SNHLY and CDR2 FYNNEI. CDR3 size: 12 residues. The CDR3 protein is CASVRINEKLFF. For the CDR3, the DNA is TGTGCCAGCGTCCGTATTAATGAAAAACTGTTTTTT.

The rearrangement joins TRBV4-1 to TRBJ1-6; D not resolved. Germline lookup yields CDR1 MGHRA and CDR2 YSYEKL. The CDR3 consists of 13 residues. V lost 10 bases, J lost 5 bases, and 12 bases lay in between. In nucleotides, the CDR3 is TGCGCCACCTCCCGGGTCAATAATTCACCCCTCCACTTT. This translates into CATSRVNNSPLHF.

This clone was found many times. V gene TRBV11-2 combines with J gene TRBJ1-3, with D possibly TRBD1 on 6 matching bases. Germline V gene lookup returns CDR1 SGHAT and CDR2 FQNNGV. The ends were cut back, 6 bases at V and 0 bases at J, with 15 bases in the middle. The CDR3 length is 16 residues. The CDR3 region has the DNA TGTGCCAGCAGACGCATCGGACAGAGCTCTGGAAACACCATATATTTT. Its translation is CASRRIGQSSGNTIYF.

The chain couples TRBV6-1 to TRBJ1-5, with 7 nucleotides matching TRBD1. CDR3 length: 16 amino acids. Germline loops: CDR1 MNHNS, CDR2 SASEGT. J gave up 4 bases and V 3 bases, and 9 bases lay outside the gene matches. DNA for the CDR3: TGTGCCAGCAGTGAGATGGGGACAGTGAGGAATCAGCCCCAGCATTTT. Translating it yields CASSEMGTVRNQPQHF.